This T cell receptor beta chain was identified during a study of blood T cells in healthy people across ages. Together with a sample-barcoded 5' primer, a J-beta primer mix was included in a second PCR lasting about 6 to 11 cycles. MiXCR, applied by TCRdb to the 5' RACE reads, yields one record per CDR3 protein. The profile shows about 930,000 distinct CDR3 sequences, about 27% of them singletons. This clonotype was picked up many times. The V end was cut by 0 bases, the J end by 3 bases, with 12 bases between. The CDR3 covers 15 residues. The germline V gene encodes CDR1 DFQATT and CDR2 SNEGSKA (reference sequence). These same data were also listed under a study on T cells of mothers and their children.

This chain connects TRBV20-1 to TRBJ1-5; a possible D gene is TRBD1 (6 bases). The specimen sequenced was blood. The sequence was obtained from a woman aged 40-49 years in good health. CDR3: CSARDGQRINQPQHF. The CDR3 region has the DNA TGCAGTGCTAGAGATGGACAGCGAATCAATCAGCCCCAGCATTTT.